This T cell receptor beta chain was recorded in a study of blood T cell repertoires in COVID-19. On the study more broadly: Italy, Spain and the United States were the sources of the convalescent and acute COVID-19 samples. From T cells, B-cell-depleted T cells, or PBMCs came the material, which was cDNA or gDNA.

This clone was observed a few times. Original methodology: Quantification of nucleated cells was approximated via reference gene primer amplification. TCRdb keeps only in-frame clones here, not all; method: immunoSEQ multiplex PCR. That table furnishes V, J and clone size, whereas the DNA furnished D and trimming. Of around 100,000 clones in the sample, approximately 90% were seen once. The CDR3 runs to 14 residues. Germline V gives CDR1 SNHLY, CDR2 FYNNEI. Trimming took off 7 bases at V and 7 bases at J, with 19 bases between the two ends. The sequenced material came from peripheral blood. V is TRBV2 and J is TRBJ2-5, with D perhaps TRBD1 (6 bases). This TCR derives from a woman of 80 years or more in a cohort sampled during active COVID-19. CDR3 sequence reads: CASTPLGGRGTQYF. As DNA, the CDR3 is TGTGCCAGCACCCCTCTAGGGGGAAGGGGGACCCAGTACTTC.